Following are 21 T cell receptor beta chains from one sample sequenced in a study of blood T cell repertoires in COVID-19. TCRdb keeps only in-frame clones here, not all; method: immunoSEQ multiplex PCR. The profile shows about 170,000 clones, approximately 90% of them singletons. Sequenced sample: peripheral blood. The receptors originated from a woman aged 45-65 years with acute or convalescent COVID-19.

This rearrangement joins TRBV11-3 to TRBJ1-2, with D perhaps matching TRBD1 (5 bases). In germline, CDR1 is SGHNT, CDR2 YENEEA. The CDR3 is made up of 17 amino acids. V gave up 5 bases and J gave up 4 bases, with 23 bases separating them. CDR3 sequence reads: CASSQTSRDFVPYGYTF. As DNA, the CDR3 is TGTGCCAGCAGCCAGACGTCCCGGGACTTTGTCCCCTATGGCTACACCTTC.

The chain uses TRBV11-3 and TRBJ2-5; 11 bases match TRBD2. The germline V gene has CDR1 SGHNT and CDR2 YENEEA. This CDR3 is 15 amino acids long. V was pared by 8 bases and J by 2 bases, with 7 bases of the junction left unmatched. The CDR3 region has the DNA TGTGCCAGCGGGCCGGGACTAGCGGATCAAGAGACCCAGTACTTC. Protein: CASGPGLADQETQYF.

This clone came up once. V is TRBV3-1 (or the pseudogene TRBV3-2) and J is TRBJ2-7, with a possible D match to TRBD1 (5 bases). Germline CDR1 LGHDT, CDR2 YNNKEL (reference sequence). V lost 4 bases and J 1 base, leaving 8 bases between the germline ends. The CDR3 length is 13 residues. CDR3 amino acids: CASSPRVSYEQYF. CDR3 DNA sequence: TGTGCCAGCAGCCCCAGGGTTTCCTACGAGCAGTACTTC.

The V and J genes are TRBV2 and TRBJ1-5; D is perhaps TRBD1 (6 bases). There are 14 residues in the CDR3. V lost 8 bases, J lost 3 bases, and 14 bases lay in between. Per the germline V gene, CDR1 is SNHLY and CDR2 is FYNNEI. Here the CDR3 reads CASRRGGLNQPQHF. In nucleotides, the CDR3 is TGTGCCAGCCGACGGGGGGGCCTCAATCAGCCCCAGCATTTT.

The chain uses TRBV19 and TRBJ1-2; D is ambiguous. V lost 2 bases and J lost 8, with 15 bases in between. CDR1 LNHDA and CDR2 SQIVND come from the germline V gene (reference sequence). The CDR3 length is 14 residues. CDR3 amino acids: CASSINPRLIGYTF. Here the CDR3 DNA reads TGTGCCAGTAGTATAAACCCCCGGTTAATAGGCTACACCTTC.

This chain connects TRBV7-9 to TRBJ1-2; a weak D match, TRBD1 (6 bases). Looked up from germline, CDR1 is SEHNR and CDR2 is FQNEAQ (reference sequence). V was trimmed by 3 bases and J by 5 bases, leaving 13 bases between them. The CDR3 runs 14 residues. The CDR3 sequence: CASSFPGQQYGYTF. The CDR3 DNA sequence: TGTGCCAGCAGCTTCCCCGGACAGCAGTATGGCTACACCTTC.

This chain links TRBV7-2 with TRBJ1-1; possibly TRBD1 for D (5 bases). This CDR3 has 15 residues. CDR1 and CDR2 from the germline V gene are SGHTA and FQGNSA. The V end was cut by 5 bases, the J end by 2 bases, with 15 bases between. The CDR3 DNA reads TGTGCCAGCAGCCCGTCAGGGTCCGGTAACACTGAAGCTTTCTTT. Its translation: CASSPSGSGNTEAFF.

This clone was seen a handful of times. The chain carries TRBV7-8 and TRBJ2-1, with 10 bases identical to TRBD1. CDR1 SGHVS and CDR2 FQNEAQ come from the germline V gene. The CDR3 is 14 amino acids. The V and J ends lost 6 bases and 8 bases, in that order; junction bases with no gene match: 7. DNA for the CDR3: TGTGCCAGCAGTTTGACAGGGGGCTTCTATGAGCAGTTCTTC. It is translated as CASSLTGGFYEQFF.

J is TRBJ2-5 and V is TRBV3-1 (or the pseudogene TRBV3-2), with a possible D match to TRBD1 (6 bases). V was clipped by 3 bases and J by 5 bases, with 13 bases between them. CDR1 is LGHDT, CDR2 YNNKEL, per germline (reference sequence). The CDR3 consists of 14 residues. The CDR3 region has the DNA TGTGCCAGCAGCCAGTTAAGGGGGTGGGAGACCCAGTACTTC. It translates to CASSQLRGWETQYF.

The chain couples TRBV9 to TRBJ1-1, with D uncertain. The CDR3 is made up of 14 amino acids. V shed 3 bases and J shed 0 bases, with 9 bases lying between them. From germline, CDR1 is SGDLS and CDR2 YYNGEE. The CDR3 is CASSEGGLNTEAFF. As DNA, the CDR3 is TGTGCCAGCAGCGAGGGAGGACTGAACACTGAAGCTTTCTTT.

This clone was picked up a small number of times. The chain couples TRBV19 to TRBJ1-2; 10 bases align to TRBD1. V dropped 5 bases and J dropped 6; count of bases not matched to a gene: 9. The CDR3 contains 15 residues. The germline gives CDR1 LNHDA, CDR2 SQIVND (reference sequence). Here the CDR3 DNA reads TGTGCCAGTAGTGCCAAGACAGGGGGCATTGATGGCTACACCTTC. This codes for CASSAKTGGIDGYTF.

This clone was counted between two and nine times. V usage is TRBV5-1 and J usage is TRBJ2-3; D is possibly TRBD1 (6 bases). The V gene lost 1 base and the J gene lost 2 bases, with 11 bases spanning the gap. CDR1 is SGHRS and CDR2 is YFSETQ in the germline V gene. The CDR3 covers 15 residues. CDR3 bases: TGCGCCAGCAGCTTGAACGGACAGTTCACAGATACGCAGTATTTT. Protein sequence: CASSLNGQFTDTQYF.

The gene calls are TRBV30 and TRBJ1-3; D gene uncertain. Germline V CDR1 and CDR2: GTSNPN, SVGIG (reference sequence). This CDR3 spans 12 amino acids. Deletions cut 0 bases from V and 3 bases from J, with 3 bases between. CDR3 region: CAWSVLGNTIYF. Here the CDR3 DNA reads TGTGCCTGGAGTGTACTTGGAAACACCATATATTTT.

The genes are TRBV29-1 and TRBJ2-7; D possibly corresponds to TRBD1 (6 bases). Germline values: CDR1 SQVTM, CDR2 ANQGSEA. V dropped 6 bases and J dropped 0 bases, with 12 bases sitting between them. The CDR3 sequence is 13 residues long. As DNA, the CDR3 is TGCAGCGTGTCCGGGACATCCTCCTACGAGCAGTACTTC. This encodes CSVSGTSSYEQYF.

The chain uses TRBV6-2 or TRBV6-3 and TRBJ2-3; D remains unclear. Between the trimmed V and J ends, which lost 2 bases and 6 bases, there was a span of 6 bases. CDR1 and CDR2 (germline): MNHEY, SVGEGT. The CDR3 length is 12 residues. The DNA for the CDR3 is TGTGCCAGCAGTTACCCGGTTGATACGCAGTATTTT. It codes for CASSYPVDTQYF.

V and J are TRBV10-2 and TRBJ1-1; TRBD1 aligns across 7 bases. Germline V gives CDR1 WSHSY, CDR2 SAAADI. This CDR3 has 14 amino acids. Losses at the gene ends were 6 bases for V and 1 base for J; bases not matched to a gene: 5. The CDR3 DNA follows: TGCGCCAGCAGGACGGGACAGACGAACACTGAAGCTTTCTTT. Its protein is CASRTGQTNTEAFF.

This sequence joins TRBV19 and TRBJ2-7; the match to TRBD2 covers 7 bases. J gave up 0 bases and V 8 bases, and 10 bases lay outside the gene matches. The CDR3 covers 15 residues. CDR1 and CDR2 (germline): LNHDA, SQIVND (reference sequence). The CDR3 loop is CASGGDGRSSYEQYF. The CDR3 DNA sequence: TGTGCCAGTGGGGGGGACGGAAGGAGCTCCTACGAGCAGTACTTC.

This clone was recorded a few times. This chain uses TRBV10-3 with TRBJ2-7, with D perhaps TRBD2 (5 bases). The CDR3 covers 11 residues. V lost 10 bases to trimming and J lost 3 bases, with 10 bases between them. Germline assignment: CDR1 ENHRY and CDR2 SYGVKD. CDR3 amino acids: CATGSDYEQYF. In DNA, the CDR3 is TGTGCCACGGGTAGCGACTACGAGCAGTACTTC.

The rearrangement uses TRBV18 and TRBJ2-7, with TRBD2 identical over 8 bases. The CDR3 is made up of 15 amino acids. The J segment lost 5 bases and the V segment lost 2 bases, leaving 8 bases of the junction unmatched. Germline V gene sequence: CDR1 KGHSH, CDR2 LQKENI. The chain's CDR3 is CASSPILAGENEQYF. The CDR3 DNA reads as TGTGCCAGCTCACCAATCCTAGCGGGCGAAAACGAGCAGTACTTC.

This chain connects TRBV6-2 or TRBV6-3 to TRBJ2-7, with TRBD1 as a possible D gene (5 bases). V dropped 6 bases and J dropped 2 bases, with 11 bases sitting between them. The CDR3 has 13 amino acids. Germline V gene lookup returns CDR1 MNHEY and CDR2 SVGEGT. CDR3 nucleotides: TGTGCCAGCAGCCCCTTCAGGGCCTACGAGCAGTACTTC. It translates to CASSPFRAYEQYF.

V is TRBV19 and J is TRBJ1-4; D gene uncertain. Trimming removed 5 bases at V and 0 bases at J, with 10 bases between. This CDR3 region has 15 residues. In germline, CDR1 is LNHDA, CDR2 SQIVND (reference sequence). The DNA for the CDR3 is TGTGCCAGTAGTGAATATGGAGCAACTAATGAAAAACTGTTTTTT. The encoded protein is CASSEYGATNEKLFF.